The 29 T cell receptor beta chains given below trace back to one sample, sequenced in a study of Ad26.COV2.S vaccination and SARS-CoV-2 variants. Treatment noted: about 20 received Ad26.COV2.S at low or high dose, single or two shots; about 5 received placebo; per-sample allocation not given. Samples came from day 63 after the first vaccine or placebo injection. Repertoires were generated with immunoSEQ multiplex PCR, while TCRdb's copy carries only in-frame clones and drops some. The data contain approximately 410,000 clones, approximately 92% of them seen just once; the ten biggest clones take up 1.5% to 2%. Sequenced material: peripheral blood, taken in a trial of Ad26.COV2.S vaccine versus placebo. These TCRs come from a person between 18 and 65 years old who received the Ad26.COV2.S COVID-19 vaccine or a placebo.

This chain uses TRBV4-2 with TRBJ2-1, with 13 bases matching TRBD2. The ends lost 4 bases at V and 10 bases at J; junction bases unmatched: 10. The CDR3 covers 16 residues. CDR1 and CDR2 from the germline V gene are LGHNA and YNFKEQ. The CDR3 DNA sequence: TGTGCCAGCAGCCCACTAGCGGGGGGGCCCCCTCTAGAGCAGTTCTTC. This gives the protein CASSPLAGGPPLEQFF.

Of note for this clone: At one end, the junction sequence differs from germline, possibly due to a read error. This rearrangement joins TRBV2 to TRBJ1-2; a weak D match, TRBD1 (5 bases). Germline assignment: CDR1 SNHLY and CDR2 FYNNEI. CDR3 size: 11 residues. CDR3 sequence (DNA): TGTGCCAGCAGTGAGAGGAATAACAGGCGGTTC. Protein: CASSERNNRRF.

This chain uses TRBV5-5 with TRBJ1-5, with D unclear. CDR3 length: 15 amino acids. Looked up from germline, CDR1 is SGHKS and CDR2 is YYEKEE (reference sequence). With 0 bases removed from V and 4 bases from J, the gap between germline ends came to 11 bases. The CDR3 here is CASSLGAGRNQPQHF. The CDR3 DNA is TGTGCCAGCAGCTTGGGGGCCGGGCGGAATCAGCCCCAGCATTTT.

This chain joins TRBV19 and TRBJ2-7; TRBD2 aligns across 8 bases. V lost 4 bases to trimming and J lost 5 bases; unmatched junction nucleotides: 16. Germline V lookup: CDR1 LNHDA, CDR2 SQIVND (reference sequence). There are 17 residues in the CDR3. The CDR3 DNA reads as TGTGCCAGTAGTACATACGGCCCGGGGGGGATCGCCGACGAGCAGTACTTC. Encoded protein: CASSTYGPGGIADEQYF.

The chain carries TRBV7-9 and TRBJ1-3; TRBD1 might be the D (5 bases). CDR3 length equals 15 residues. CDR1 is SEHNR and CDR2 is FQNEAQ in the germline V gene (reference sequence). V was trimmed by 3 bases and J by 2 bases, leaving 11 bases between them. CDR3 region: CASSLGPEAGNTIYF. The CDR3 DNA sequence: TGTGCCAGCAGCTTGGGGCCAGAAGCTGGAAACACCATATATTTT.

This chain connects TRBV30 to TRBJ2-4; possibly TRBD1 or TRBD2 for D (6 bases each). The CDR3 consists of 16 residues. The ends were cut back, 2 bases at V and 1 base at J, with 15 bases in the middle. Germline V gene sequence: CDR1 GTSNPN, CDR2 SVGIG (reference sequence). CDR3 amino acids: CAWSPEWGAAKNIQYF. DNA of the CDR3: TGTGCCTGGAGTCCAGAGTGGGGGGCGGCCAAAAACATTCAGTACTTC.

The chain carries TRBV7-2 and TRBJ1-6; no firm D call. This CDR3 spans 13 amino acids. The V and J ends lost 5 bases and 5 bases respectively, with 7 bases between them. Germline V gives CDR1 SGHTA, CDR2 FQGNSA. DNA of the CDR3: TGTGCCAGCAGCACGACCCATAATTCACCCCTCCACTTT. Protein product: CASSTTHNSPLHF.

The gene calls are TRBV19 and TRBJ1-2, with no clear D. The CDR3 runs 12 residues. In germline, CDR1 is LNHDA, CDR2 SQIVND (reference sequence). Deletions cut 11 bases from V and 8 bases from J, with 18 bases between. As DNA, the CDR3 is TGTGCCTCCTCGGCCAGGCCTGGGGGCTACACCTTC. As protein: CASSARPGGYTF.

This chain connects TRBV5-1 to TRBJ2-5; weak D call: TRBD2 (6 bases). The CDR3 has 13 residues. CDR1 is SGHRS and CDR2 is YFSETQ in the germline V gene. With 5 bases removed from V and 5 bases from J, the gap between germline ends came to 13 bases. In DNA, the CDR3 is TGCGCCAGCAGTTCGGGGGTCGGGGAGACCCAGTACTTC. This sequence encodes CASSSGVGETQYF.

The chain joins TRBV19 to TRBJ2-7; D is unresolved. The V and J ends lost 3 bases and 0 bases respectively, with 9 bases between them. Germline V CDR1 and CDR2: LNHDA, SQIVND (reference sequence). The CDR3 spans 14 residues. CDR3 residues: CASSIFRDSYEQYF. The CDR3 nucleotides are TGTGCCAGTAGTATTTTTAGGGACTCCTACGAGCAGTACTTC.

The CDR3 is CASSQGSREQFF. The CDR3 bases are TGCGCCAGCAGCCAAGGGAGTCGTGAGCAGTTCTTC. The chain recombines TRBV4-3 with TRBJ2-1; D is unclear. There are 12 residues in the CDR3. Trimming stripped 1 base from V and 9 bases from J, with 7 bases between. From germline, CDR1 is LGHNA and CDR2 YSLEER.

Regarding this clone: Within the sample, other DNA sequences also encode this same CDR3. The chain carries TRBV5-8 and TRBJ1-3; 9 bases line up with TRBD1. CDR1 is SGHTS, CDR2 YDEGEE, per germline. With V trimmed by 4 bases and J by 4 bases, 9 bases remained unmatched. The CDR3 has 16 amino acids. CDR3 sequence: CASSRRDRASGNTIYF. The CDR3 DNA reads as TGTGCCAGCAGCCGACGGGACAGGGCTTCAGGAAACACCATATATTTT.

The chain carries TRBV11-2 and TRBJ2-7; D might be TRBD1 (6 bases). The CDR3 loop spans 11 amino acids. V lost 4 bases and J 9 bases, leaving 10 bases between the germline ends. Germline values: CDR1 SGHAT, CDR2 FQNNGV. For the CDR3, the DNA is TGTGCCAGCAGCTACGGACAGACGCAGTACTTC. Its protein product is CASSYGQTQYF.

This chain links TRBV27 with TRBJ2-3; D remains unclear. The CDR3 totals 16 residues. V shed 2 bases and J shed 0 bases, with 12 bases lying between them. CDR1 MNHEY and CDR2 SMNVEV come from the germline V gene (reference sequence). The CDR3 DNA sequence: TGTGCCAGCAGTTTAAGTTGGCGACCTAGCACAGATACGCAGTATTTT. It codes for CASSLSWRPSTDTQYF.

The chain employs TRBV4-3 and TRBJ2-7; 11 bases fit TRBD2. CDR1 and CDR2 from the germline V gene are LGHNA and YSLEER. Trimming cost V 0 bases and J 2 bases; bases outside gene matches: 9. CDR3 size: 18 residues. CDR3 sequence: CASSQDLGGSGGAYEQYF. Written as DNA, the CDR3 is TGCGCCAGCAGCCAAGATTTGGGCGGTAGCGGGGGGGCCTACGAGCAGTACTTC.

This rearrangement joins TRBV6-5 to TRBJ2-2; 9 nucleotides agree with TRBD2. V trimming: 2 bases; J trimming: 5 bases; junction bases outside the gene matches: 6. Germline CDR1 reads MNHEY; CDR2 reads SVGAGI. The CDR3 loop spans 16 amino acids. CDR3 sequence: CASSYGLAGYTGELFF. The CDR3 nucleotides read TGTGCCAGCAGTTACGGGCTAGCGGGGTATACCGGGGAGCTGTTTTTT.

This clone has more than one count but fewer than ten. The chain employs TRBV19 and TRBJ1-5; D is uncertain. The CDR3 runs to 15 residues. Trimming pared 2 bases from V and 5 bases from J, leaving 13 bases between. Germline CDR1 reads LNHDA; CDR2 reads SQIVND (reference sequence). The CDR3 region has the DNA TGTGCCAGTAGTATAAATGTCGGGTTTTATCAGCCCCAGCATTTT. Translated, it gives CASSINVGFYQPQHF.

The rearrangement joins TRBV11-2 to TRBJ2-2, with D perhaps matching TRBD1 (5 bases). This CDR3 is built from 15 residues. V was cut by 3 bases and J by 6 bases, with 14 bases left in between. Germline CDR1 and CDR2: SGHAT and FQNNGV. The CDR3, as DNA: TGTGCCAGCAGCTTGTGGTGGGGCGCATCCGGGGAGCTGTTTTTT. Amino acids: CASSLWWGASGELFF.

The chain is built from TRBV3-1 (or the pseudogene TRBV3-2) and TRBJ2-7; D is uncertain. Looked up from germline, CDR1 is LGHDT and CDR2 is YNNKEL (reference sequence). The CDR3 totals 14 residues. V lost 2 bases to trimming and J lost 3 bases, with 11 bases between them. The chain's CDR3 is CASSQSRLIYEQYF. For the CDR3, the DNA is TGTGCCAGCAGCCAATCTAGACTCATCTACGAGCAGTACTTC.

This clone has just a few counts. The gene calls are TRBV19 and TRBJ1-2, with D possibly being TRBD1 (5 bases). Germline V CDR1 and CDR2: LNHDA, SQIVND (reference sequence). This CDR3 contains 13 residues. The V end lost 1 base, the J end lost 7 bases, and 10 bases lay between the germline ends. CDR3 in DNA: TGTGCCAGTAGTATAGCGGGACGTCTTGGCTACACCTTC. It specifies CASSIAGRLGYTF.

This clone was found once. The chain is built from TRBV9 and TRBJ2-1, with D possibly TRBD2 on 6 matching bases. V lost 3 bases, J lost 0 bases, and 10 bases lay in between. Germline V gene data show CDR1 as SGDLS and CDR2 as YYNGEE. The CDR3 extends over 15 amino acids. This CDR3 is CASSASGFSYNEQFF. The DNA for the CDR3 is TGTGCCAGCAGCGCGAGCGGGTTCTCCTACAATGAGCAGTTCTTC. Based on the CDR3 plus reference TRBV9 and TRBJ2-1, the full variable domain is DSGVTQTPKHLITATGQRVTLRCSPRSGDLSVYWYQQSLDQGLQFLIQYYNGEERAKGNILERFSAQQFPDLHSELNLSSLELGDSALYFCASSASGFSYNEQFFGPGTRLTVL.

The V call is TRBV7-8, the J call TRBJ1-5; the D is unclear. Germline-derived CDR1 and CDR2 are SGHVS and FQNEAQ. This CDR3 region has 12 residues. V lost 4 bases, J lost 3 bases, and 4 bases lay in between. The CDR3 DNA reads TGTGCCAGCAGCTCCCTCAATCAGCCCCAGCATTTT. Translating it yields CASSSLNQPQHF. Full variable domain (remainder filled in from reference TRBV7-8 and TRBJ1-5): GAGVSQSPRYKVAKRGQDVALRCDPISGHVSLFWYQQALGQGPEFLTYFQNEAQLDKSGLPSDRFFAERPEGSVSTLKIQRTQQEDSAVYLCASSSLNQPQHFGDGTRLSIL.

This chain links TRBV7-2 with TRBJ1-1; D gene uncertain. Trimming took 5 bases from V and 6 from J, leaving 13 bases between them. CDR3 size: 13 residues. Germline CDR1 SGHTA, CDR2 FQGNSA. As DNA, the CDR3 is TGTGCCAGCAGCCCGCCCCTTAAGGCTGAAGCTTTCTTT. Its protein product is CASSPPLKAEAFF.

This rearrangement joins TRBV30 to TRBJ1-4; no firm D call. The V end was cut by 5 bases, the J end by 5 bases, with 12 bases between. Germline V gene sequence: CDR1 GTSNPN, CDR2 SVGIG (reference sequence). The CDR3 runs 13 residues. CDR3 protein: CAWGENINEKLFF. The CDR3 DNA reads TGTGCCTGGGGGGAGAACATCAATGAAAAACTGTTTTTT.

This clone has a single count. The chain is built from TRBV14 and TRBJ1-1, with 10 positions matching TRBD1. V lost 2 bases and J lost 11; bases outside the gene matches: 11. The germline V gene has CDR1 SGHDN and CDR2 FVKESK. The CDR3 length is 15 residues. In DNA, the CDR3 is TGTGCCAGCAGCCAAAACCCCGGGACAGGGGCTAATGCTTTCTTT. It translates to CASSQNPGTGANAFF. Filled out from reference TRBV14 and TRBJ1-1, the complete variable domain reads EAGVTQFPSHSVIEKGQTVTLRCDPISGHDNLYWYRRVMGKEIKFLLHFVKESKQDESGMPNNRFLAERTGGTYSTLKVQPAELEDSGVYFCASSQNPGTGANAFFGQGTRLTVV.

The chain has TRBV29-1 and TRBJ1-1, with D possibly being TRBD1 (6 bases). The CDR3 extends over 12 amino acids. V was shortened by 8 bases and J by 6 bases, with 16 bases between the two germline ends. Germline CDR1 and CDR2: SQVTM and ANQGSEA. CDR3 nucleotides: TGCAGCCTTCAAACAGGGCTGGCTGAAGCTTTCTTT. Translation gives CSLQTGLAEAFF.

This clone was seen only once. The rearrangement joins TRBV7-9 to TRBJ1-1; TRBD1 is a possible D gene (6 bases). Germline V CDR1 and CDR2: SEHNR, FQNEAQ (reference sequence). The ends were cut back, 1 base at V and 5 bases at J, with 14 bases in the middle. The CDR3 covers 15 residues. The CDR3 spells CASSLDQGLRTEAFF. The DNA for the CDR3 is TGTGCCAGCAGCTTAGATCAGGGGCTAAGGACTGAAGCTTTCTTT.

This clone was observed once. The CDR3 loop reads CASSYASAGNTIYF. The CDR3 region has the DNA TGTGCCAGCAGTTACGCCTCAGCTGGAAACACCATATATTTT. This sequence joins TRBV6-6 and TRBJ1-3; D is undetermined. V was shortened by 2 bases and J by 2 bases, with 7 bases between the two germline ends. The CDR3 is 14 residues long. Germline CDR1 and CDR2: MNHNY and SVGAGI (reference sequence).

This rearrangement joins TRBV27 to TRBJ2-7; D is uncertain. This CDR3 spans 13 amino acids. V lost 3 bases and J lost 3, with 9 bases in between. Germline CDR1 and CDR2: MNHEY and SMNVEV (reference sequence). The CDR3 DNA reads as TGTGCCAGCAGTTTTAAGCCCTACTACGAGCAGTACTTC. This gives the protein CASSFKPYYEQYF.